This T cell receptor (beta chain) came from a study of T cell changes during pregnancy in multiple sclerosis. This clone was observed once. Germline loops: CDR1 SGHKS, CDR2 YYEKEE (reference sequence). The CDR3 is made up of 13 amino acids. V was pared by 6 bases and J by 12 bases, with 21 bases between. TCRdb's copy holds only in-frame clones and misses some; the assay was immunoSEQ multiplex PCR. The sample includes about 42,000 clones, 80% to 95% of them seen just once. The V call is TRBV5-5, the J call TRBJ1-2; possibly TRBD1 for D (5 bases). The sequence came from a female donor in good health, enrolled as a control in a pregnancy study. The specimen was CD4+ T cells from peripheral blood mononuclear cells, collected after pregnancy. CDR3 coding DNA: TGTGCCAGCACCCCGACAGCAAGCTATGGGGACACCTTC. As protein: CASTPTASYGDTF.